The clone carrying this T cell receptor (beta chain) was detected only once. Its antigen is as yet unknown. Germline CDR1 and CDR2: SGHTA and FQGTGA. After removal of 2 bases from V and 0 bases from J, the junction contained 8 bases not matched to a gene. CDR3 length: 19 residues. This entry comes from a study of T cells in Graves' hyperthyroidism and ophthalmopathy. Study-level information: Blood was drawn when the patient was first diagnosed and still untreated. Overall study results and limits: Most expanded thyroid clonotypes above 0.001 recurred in blood. Ophthalmopathy got predicted by the model a median around six months before its onset.

Exclusion of a patient resulted from uncontrolled infection, other autoimmune disease, pregnancy or lactation. The source material, RNA transcripts, was used to amplify TCR beta CDR3 regions. HTBI primers were the set used in a first-round RT-PCR of the TCR CDR3. In TCRdb, the multiplex PCR reads were re-called with MiXCR into one record per CDR3 protein. This sample has about 300,000 distinct CDR3 sequences, with roughly 20% found just once. Material: blood. The chain joins TRBV7-3 to TRBJ2-1; 12 bases map to TRBD2. The TCR sequence derives from a man aged 50 to 60 with Graves' ophthalmopathy. DNA of the CDR3: TGTGCCAGCAGCTTACACCTAGCGGGAGGGCGGAGCTCCTACAATGAGCAGTTCTTC. Its protein is CASSLHLAGGRSSYNEQFF.